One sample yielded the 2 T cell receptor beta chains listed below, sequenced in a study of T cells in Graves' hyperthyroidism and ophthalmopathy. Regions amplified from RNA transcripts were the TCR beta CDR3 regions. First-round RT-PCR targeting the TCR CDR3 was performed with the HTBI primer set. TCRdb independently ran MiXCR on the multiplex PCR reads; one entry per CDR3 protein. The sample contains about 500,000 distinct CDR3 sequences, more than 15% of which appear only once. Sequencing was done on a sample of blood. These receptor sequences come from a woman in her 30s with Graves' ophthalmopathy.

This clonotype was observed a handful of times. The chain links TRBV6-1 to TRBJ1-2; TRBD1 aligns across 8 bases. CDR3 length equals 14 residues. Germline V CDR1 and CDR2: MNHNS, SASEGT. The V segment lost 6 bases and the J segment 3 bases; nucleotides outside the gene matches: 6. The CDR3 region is CASREWTGHYGYTF. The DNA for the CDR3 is TGTGCCAGCAGGGAATGGACAGGGCACTATGGCTACACCTTC.

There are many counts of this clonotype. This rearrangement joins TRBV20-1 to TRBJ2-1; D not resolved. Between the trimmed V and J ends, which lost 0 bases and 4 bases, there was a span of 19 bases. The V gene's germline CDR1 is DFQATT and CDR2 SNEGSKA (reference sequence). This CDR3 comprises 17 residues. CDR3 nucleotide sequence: TGCAGTGCTAGAGATCAGCACTACCCTGGATCATACAATGAGCAGTTCTTC. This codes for CSARDQHYPGSYNEQFF.